A selection of T cell receptor beta chains follows, all from one sample in a study of post-analysis software for immune sequencing data. TCRdb processed the PCR reads anew with MiXCR; each CDR3 protein has one entry. The data show about 560,000 distinct CDR3 sequences, 44% seen once. The specimen sequenced was blood. These receptors were collected from a girl between 10 and 17 years old with multiple sclerosis. CDR3s include the opening cysteine and the closing phenylalanine or tryptophan. The order of the fields is D gene, V gene, J gene, CDR3 length, clone size, CDR3 protein, CDR3 DNA. D genes are given only for firm matches. Clone size is shown for a subset of rows, as once, few, many or a class of expanded clone.

-	TRBV2	TRBJ1-2	14	-	CASSLQGMGYGYTF	TGTGCCAGCAGCCTACAGGGAATGGGGTATGGCTACACCTTC
-	TRBV20-1	TRBJ1-1	14	-	CSARRGRQGTEAFF	TGCAGTGCTAGACGCGGGAGGCAGGGGACTGAAGCTTTCTTT
-	TRBV28	TRBJ2-7	14	-	CASSYGAQVYEQYF	TGTGCCAGCAGTTATGGGGCGCAGGTCTACGAGCAGTACTTC
-	TRBV7-9	TRBJ2-7	15	-	CASSPASRGAYEQYF	TGTGCCAGCAGCCCCGCCTCCAGAGGGGCCTACGAGCAGTACTTC
TRBD2	TRBV5-1	TRBJ2-7	17	-	CASSPRTSGGSSYEQYF	TGCGCCAGCAGCCCGAGGACTAGCGGGGGGTCCTCCTACGAGCAGTACTTC
-	TRBV20-1	TRBJ1-2	15	-	CSARLTLPANYGYTF	TGCAGTGCTAGATTAACTCTCCCGGCTAACTATGGCTACACCTTC
-	TRBV7-3	TRBJ2-7	13	-	CASSSAFGGEQYF	TGTGCCAGCAGCTCCGCGTTTGGGGGGGAGCAGTACTTC
-	TRBV7-9	TRBJ2-1	15	few	CASSAASGPTDEQFF	TGTGCCAGCAGCGCCGCAAGCGGCCCGACAGATGAGCAGTTCTTC
-	TRBV5-1	TRBJ2-5	14	-	CASSLFQGEETQYF	TGCGCCAGCAGCTTGTTTCAGGGTGAGGAGACCCAGTACTTC
-	TRBV9	TRBJ2-1	16	-	CASSVADYLPYNEQFF	TGTGCCAGCAGCGTCGCCGACTACTTACCCTACAATGAGCAGTTCTTC
-	TRBV12-3/TRBV12-4	TRBJ2-3	12	few	CASSFDLDAQYF	TGTGCCAGCAGTTTCGATTTGGACGCGCAGTATTTT
-	TRBV5-5	TRBJ2-1	15	-	CASSLDPFSYNEQFF	TGTGCCAGCAGCTTGGACCCTTTCTCCTACAATGAGCAGTTCTTC
TRBD1	TRBV12-3/TRBV12-4	TRBJ2-5	14	few	CASSVRGTAETQYF	TGTGCCAGCAGTGTCAGGGGGACGGCAGAGACCCAGTACTTC
TRBD2	TRBV4-1	TRBJ2-3	17	few	CASSRWVTGLAGARQYF	TGCGCCAGCAGCCGTTGGGTGACGGGACTAGCGGGAGCCCGACAGTATTTT
TRBD2	TRBV13	TRBJ2-1	15	-	CASSLGTSNYNEQFF	TGTGCCAGCAGCCTCGGGACTAGCAACTACAATGAGCAGTTCTTC
-	TRBV7-8	TRBJ2-1	16	-	CASRTTRVDSYNEQFF	TGTGCCAGCAGAACAACCAGGGTTGACTCCTACAATGAGCAGTTCTTC
-	TRBV12-3/TRBV12-4	TRBJ2-3	13	-	CASSRNREDTQYF	TGTGCCAGCAGTAGAAACAGGGAAGATACGCAGTATTTT